Listed here are 10 T cell receptor beta chains from one sample, sequenced in a study of shared clonotypes between healthy human individuals. Libraries were prepared by immunoSEQ multiplex PCR; TCRdb keeps only in-frame clonotypes and omits some of them. The table has 2 million to 2.5 million clones, roughly 92% seen once. Sequencing used naive CD4+ T cells from PBMCs. The subset here: CD45RA+ positively selected. The receptors shown here come from a man younger than 35 in good health. Some clones in this sample may be carry-over from other donors' samples.

The J gene is TRBJ2-1, the V gene TRBV7-2; 13 bases are a match to TRBD2. V lost 4 bases, J lost 3 bases, and 3 bases stayed unmatched. Germline CDR1 and CDR2: SGHTA and FQGNSA. This CDR3 has 16 amino acids. CDR3 loop: CASSSGLAGIYNEQFF. The CDR3 region has the DNA TGTGCCAGCAGCTCGGGACTAGCGGGGATCTACAATGAGCAGTTCTTC. Full variable domain (missing parts from reference TRBV7-2 and TRBJ2-1): GAGVSQSPSNKVTEKGKDVELRCDPISGHTALYWYRQSLGQGLEFLIYFQGNSAPDKSGLPSDRFSAERTGGSVSTLTIQRTQQEDSAVYLCASSSGLAGIYNEQFFGPGTRLTVL.

This clone was found once. CDR3 sequence reads: CASSRGVADPSVYTDTQYF. CDR3 coding DNA: TGCGCCAGCAGCCGCGGAGTAGCGGATCCTAGTGTCTACACAGATACGCAGTATTTT. V usage is TRBV5-1 and J usage is TRBJ2-3; a possible D gene is TRBD2 (6 bases). The CDR3 extends over 19 amino acids. CDR1 SGHRS and CDR2 YFSETQ come from the germline V gene. The V gene lost 4 bases and the J gene lost 2 bases, with 26 bases spanning the gap. Looking up the rest from reference TRBV5-1 and TRBJ2-3 gives the full variable domain: KAGVTQTPRYLIKTRGQQVTLSCSPISGHRSVSWYQQTPGQGLQFLFEYFSETQRNKGNFPGRFSGRQFSNSRSEMNVSTLELGDSALYLCASSRGVADPSVYTDTQYFGPGTRLTVL.

In this sample, this clone turned up once. This chain joins TRBV6-1 and TRBJ1-5; perhaps TRBD1 as D (6 bases). Trimming removed 5 bases at V and 0 bases at J, with 11 bases between. CDR1 MNHNS and CDR2 SASEGT come from the germline V gene. The CDR3 extends over 15 amino acids. CDR3 sequence reads: CASSTSTGSNQPQHF. For the CDR3, the DNA is TGTGCCAGCAGTACATCGACAGGTAGCAATCAGCCCCAGCATTTT.

In regard to this clone: This CDR3 is also generated by other DNA sequences in the sample. The J gene is TRBJ2-5, the V gene TRBV5-1; 13 bases map to TRBD2. Trimming cost V 4 bases and J 5 bases; bases outside gene matches: 2. The CDR3 is made up of 14 amino acids. Germline V gene lookup returns CDR1 SGHRS and CDR2 YFSETQ. The chain's CDR3 is CASSQTSGRETQYF. The CDR3 coding sequence is TGCGCCAGCAGCCAGACTAGCGGGAGGGAGACCCAGTACTTC.

V and J are TRBV5-1 and TRBJ2-2; tentatively, D is TRBD2 (6 bases). V shed 4 bases and J shed 4 bases, with 20 bases lying between them. The germline CDR1 and CDR2 sequences are SGHRS and YFSETQ. CDR3 length: 17 residues. CDR3: CASSLPLGFSGTGELFF. CDR3 in DNA: TGCGCCAGCAGCCTGCCCTTAGGGTTTAGCGGCACCGGGGAGCTGTTTTTT.

This chain connects TRBV2 to TRBJ1-3, with 8 bases that match TRBD1. The CDR3 loop spans 16 amino acids. Germline trimming cut 5 bases from V and 0 bases from J; bases unmatched to any gene: 6. Germline CDR1 SNHLY, CDR2 FYNNEI. This CDR3 reads CASSLKGQGSGNTIYF. The CDR3, as DNA: TGTGCCAGCAGTCTAAAAGGACAGGGCTCTGGAAACACCATATATTTT. The variable domain in full, with the rest retrieved from reference TRBV2 and TRBJ1-3, is EPEVTQTPSHQVTQMGQEVILRCVPISNHLYFYWYRQILGQKVEFLVSFYNNEISEKSEIFDDQFSVERPDGSNFTLKIRSTKLEDSAMYFCASSLKGQGSGNTIYFGEGSWLTVV.

Turning to this clone: The same CDR3 is also encoded by other DNA sequences in this sample. The rearrangement joins TRBV5-1 to TRBJ1-5; the D is unclear. Trimming took off 0 bases at V and 4 bases at J, with 8 bases between the two ends. The V gene's germline CDR1 is SGHRS and CDR2 YFSETQ. The CDR3 is 14 amino acids. CDR3 in DNA: TGCGCCAGCAGCTTGGACAGCCCAAATCAGCCCCAGCATTTT. It encodes CASSLDSPNQPQHF.

The V and J genes are TRBV19 and TRBJ1-2; 7 positions match TRBD1. The J segment lost 1 base and the V segment lost 4 bases, leaving 12 bases of the junction unmatched. The CDR3 consists of 17 residues. CDR1 and CDR2 from the germline V gene are LNHDA and SQIVND (reference sequence). The CDR3 sequence: CASSRTGGPSYNYGYTF. The CDR3 DNA sequence: TGTGCCAGTAGTAGGACAGGTGGCCCGTCCTATAACTATGGCTACACCTTC. Variable domain in full (rest from reference TRBV19 and TRBJ1-2): DGGITQSPKYLFRKEGQNVTLSCEQNLNHDAMYWYRQDPGQGLRLIYYSQIVNDFQKGDIAEGYSVSREKKESFPLTVTSAQKNPTAFYLCASSRTGGPSYNYGYTFGSGTRLTVV.

The chain has TRBV18 and TRBJ2-1; 8 bases map to TRBD1. Germline CDR1 reads KGHSH; CDR2 reads LQKENI. There are 16 residues in the CDR3. The trim removed 6 bases at V and 4 bases at J, leaving 11 bases unmatched. In nucleotides, the CDR3 is TGTGCCAGCTCCGACCGGGACAGGTGGACTTACAATGAGCAGTTCTTC. Translation: CASSDRDRWTYNEQFF.

The rearrangement joins TRBV5-1 to TRBJ1-3; D is possibly TRBD1 (5 bases). V lost 5 bases and J lost 4, with 13 bases in between. Germline CDR1 is SGHRS and CDR2 is YFSETQ. This CDR3 has 14 residues. In nucleotides, the CDR3 is TGCGCCAGCAGTCGAGGCGGGGCGGGAAACACCATATATTTT. Translation: CASSRGGAGNTIYF.